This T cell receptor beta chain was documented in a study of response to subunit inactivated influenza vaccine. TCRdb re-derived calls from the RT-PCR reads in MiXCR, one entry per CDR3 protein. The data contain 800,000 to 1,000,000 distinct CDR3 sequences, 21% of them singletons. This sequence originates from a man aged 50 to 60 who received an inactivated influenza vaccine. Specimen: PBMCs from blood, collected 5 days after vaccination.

In DNA form, the CDR3 reads TGTGCCAGCAGCTCAAATGGACTAGCGGGAGAGACCCAGTACTTC. It is translated as CASSSNGLAGETQYF. The chain carries TRBV5-6 and TRBJ2-5; 11 positions match TRBD2. Losses at the gene ends were 3 bases for V and 4 bases for J; bases not matched to a gene: 5. Looked up from germline, CDR1 is SGHDT and CDR2 is YYEEEE. This CDR3 comprises 15 residues.